There are a few counts of the clone carrying this T cell receptor (beta chain). The antigen is undetermined. The read ends 3 residues shy of where the CDR3 ends; the end is completed using the germline J gene. The data were obtained in a study of T cell clonality in common variable immunodeficiency. Study findings and constraints: TCRbeta clonality was increased in CVID versus healthy controls. In common variable immunodeficiency, TCR beta chains reportedly carried fewer deletions and N-nucleotide insertions. Shared TCRbeta clones were fewer between CVID subjects than controls.

V lost 5 bases, J lost 2 bases, and 7 bases lay in between. The CDR3 is made up of 13 amino acids. Looked up from germline, CDR1 is SEHNR and CDR2 is FQNEAQ (reference sequence). Assay used: immunoSEQ multiplex PCR; TCRdb lists only in-frame clones, some missing. The table lists 9,400 or so clones, with no singletons. The TCR originated in a human donor with common variable immunodeficiency. This sequence joins TRBV7-9 and TRBJ1-3; D remains ambiguous. The sequenced sample was peripheral blood mononuclear cells. CDR3 sequence reads: CASSLGTGNTIYF. The DNA read from the CDR3 is TGTGCCAGCAGCCTTGGCACTGGAAACACC. The full variable domain, completed using reference TRBV7-9 and TRBJ1-3, is DTGVSQNPRHKITKRGQNVTFRCDPISEHNRLYWYRQTLGQGPEFLTYFQNEAQLEKSRLLSDRFSAERPKGSFSTLEIQRTEQGDSAMYLCASSLGTGNTIYFGEGSWLTVV.